This T cell receptor (beta chain) was profiled in a study of a mutant IDH1 vaccine in newly diagnosed glioma. CDR3 length: 15 amino acids. Germline lookup yields CDR1 ENHRY and CDR2 SYGVKD. With 2 bases removed from V and 0 bases from J, the gap between germline ends came to 5 bases. As to time point: baseline, week 1 (first vaccination visit). As for treatment: pre-vaccination baseline after standard-of-care therapy. Assay used: immunoSEQ multiplex PCR; TCRdb lists only in-frame clones, some missing. The table records 70,000 to 100,000 clones, roughly 80% of them present only once. The receptor was derived from a man aged 40-55 years with glioma. Some clones in this sample may be carry-over from other donors' samples. This chain uses TRBV10-3 with TRBJ2-6; the D is unclear. Sequences were derived from PBMCs, sampled from a glioma patient treated with radiotherapy, temozolomide or both. In DNA, the CDR3 is TGTGCCATCAGTGAGCGGATCTCTGGGGCCAACGTCCTGACTTTC. Translation gives CAISERISGANVLTF.